Listed here are 17 T cell receptor beta chains from one sample, sequenced in a study of cytomegalovirus exposure and HLA in healthy donors. Primers included in the PCR were 60 Vbeta and 13 Jbeta primers. Only in-frame clones appear in the TCRdb table, and some are missing; sequencing was by immunoSEQ multiplex PCR. The sample includes about 170,000 clones, roughly 81% of them seen just once. Sample: PBMCs. These receptors all come from a man aged 30-40 years in good health and CMV-seropositive.

The chain joins TRBV5-4 to TRBJ1-3; D might be TRBD1 (6 bases). The CDR3 sequence is 15 residues long. CDR1 SGHNT and CDR2 YYREEE come from the germline V gene (reference sequence). Trimming took 3 bases from V and 4 from J, leaving 14 bases between them. CDR3 nucleotide sequence: TGTGCCAGCAGCTCACAGGGAGTGTTGGGAAACACCATATATTTT. Its translation: CASSSQGVLGNTIYF.

The chain carries TRBV10-3 and TRBJ1-1; D is undetermined. The CDR3 contains 14 residues. From germline, CDR1 is ENHRY and CDR2 SYGVKD. V was cut by 2 bases and J by 5 bases, with 12 bases left in between. The DNA of the CDR3 is TGTGCCATCAGTGAGGAAATGAGGAGAACTGAAGCTTTCTTT. It encodes CAISEEMRRTEAFF.

V gene TRBV4-2 combines with J gene TRBJ2-2, with 10 nucleotides matching TRBD1. The CDR3 runs to 16 residues. V was clipped by 0 bases and J by 6 bases; unmatched bases: 4. Germline V gene sequence: CDR1 LGHNA, CDR2 YNFKEQ. Here the CDR3 reads CASSQDPGTGAGELFF. CDR3 bases: TGTGCCAGCAGCCAAGATCCCGGGACAGGGGCCGGGGAGCTGTTTTTT.

The chain links TRBV7-2 to TRBJ1-3; no clear D. The ends were cut back, 5 bases at V and 4 bases at J, with 6 bases in the middle. From germline, CDR1 is SGHTA and CDR2 FQGNSA. The CDR3 extends over 12 amino acids. This CDR3 is CASSIQGNTIYF. The CDR3 nucleotides read TGTGCCAGCAGCATCCAGGGAAACACCATATATTTT.

In its sample, this clone was seen once. CDR3 bases: TGTGCCAGCAGGCCCAGGCAGGGGCGCCCTACCTTCTATGGCTACACCTTC. Encoded protein: CASRPRQGRPTFYGYTF. The V and J genes are TRBV11-2 and TRBJ1-2; tentatively, D is TRBD1 (6 bases). V was clipped by 6 bases and J by 4 bases, with 24 bases between them. The CDR3 has 17 amino acids. CDR1 is SGHAT and CDR2 is FQNNGV in the germline V gene.

The CDR3 loop reads CASSMQGLGGTEAFF. The CDR3 DNA reads TGTGCCAGCAGTATGCAGGGACTAGGGGGGACTGAAGCTTTCTTT. This sequence joins TRBV6-5 and TRBJ1-1; possibly TRBD1 for D (6 bases). Per germline, CDR1 MNHEY and CDR2 SVGAGI. The CDR3 is made up of 15 amino acids. V lost 5 bases to trimming and J lost 5 bases, with 18 bases between them.

V usage is TRBV6-5 and J usage is TRBJ2-7; D might be TRBD2 (6 bases). This CDR3 has 15 amino acids. V lost 2 bases, J lost 6 bases, and 17 bases lay in between. Germline assignment: CDR1 MNHEY and CDR2 SVGAGI. Here the CDR3 reads CASSYPPAGTREQYF. CDR3 DNA sequence: TGTGCCAGCAGTTACCCCCCCGCGGGGACTCGCGAGCAGTACTTC.

The V and J genes are TRBV10-3 and TRBJ2-3; no clear D. The V gene's germline CDR1 is ENHRY and CDR2 SYGVKD. V was trimmed by 3 bases and J by 5 bases, leaving 9 bases between them. The CDR3 totals 13 residues. In DNA form, the CDR3 reads TGTGCCATCAGTGACCTAGGTGGAGATACGCAGTATTTT. Its translation is CAISDLGGDTQYF.

The gene calls are TRBV7-3 and TRBJ2-2, with 9 bases lining up with TRBD1. Per germline, CDR1 SGHTA and CDR2 FQGTGA. V lost 5 bases and J lost 2; bases outside the gene matches: 21. The CDR3 sequence is 21 residues long. CDR3 residues: CASSLTPPGTGTLGNTGELFF. In nucleotides, the CDR3 is TGTGCCAGCAGCCTCACCCCCCCGGGGACAGGGACCCTCGGTAACACCGGGGAGCTGTTTTTT.

Only one count was recorded for this clone. The chain combines TRBV5-1 with TRBJ1-3; D remains ambiguous. V shed 2 bases and J shed 5 bases, with 5 bases lying between them. This CDR3 region has 12 residues. In germline, CDR1 is SGHRS, CDR2 YFSETQ. The DNA for the CDR3 is TGCGCCAGCAGCTTCGACAGAAACACCATATATTTT. Residues: CASSFDRNTIYF.

The chain links TRBV4-2 to TRBJ1-5; tentatively, D is TRBD1 (6 bases). The CDR3 spans 15 residues. Germline values: CDR1 LGHNA, CDR2 YNFKEQ. Trimming removed 4 bases from V and 4 bases from J, with 14 bases in between. CDR3 nucleotides: TGTGCCAGCAGCCCAACCCTCACAGGGAATCAGCCCCAGCATTTT. Protein product: CASSPTLTGNQPQHF.

CDR3 DNA sequence: TGTGCCAGCAGCGTAGGCAGGGGTGACACCGGGGAGCTGTTTTTT. It codes for CASSVGRGDTGELFF. The V call is TRBV9, the J call TRBJ2-2; maybe TRBD1 (6 bases). Trimming cost V 0 bases and J 3 bases, with 9 bases left between them. The germline V gene has CDR1 SGDLS and CDR2 YYNGEE. The CDR3 consists of 15 residues.

The rearrangement joins TRBV14 to TRBJ2-3; 10 positions agree with TRBD2. V shed 5 bases and J 7 bases; nucleotides not matched to a gene: 9. Per the germline V gene, CDR1 is SGHDN and CDR2 is FVKESK. The CDR3 contains 15 residues. In DNA, the CDR3 is TGTGCCAGCAGCTATTACAGCGGGAGGGGGAATACGCAGTATTTT. As protein: CASSYYSGRGNTQYF.

The chain links TRBV27 to TRBJ2-1; TRBD2 matches 7 bases. V was clipped by 0 bases and J by 8 bases; unmatched bases: 13. Germline CDR1 is MNHEY and CDR2 is SMNVEV (reference sequence). The CDR3 covers 17 residues. CDR3 coding DNA: TGTGCCAGCAGTTTATCGCCCGGGACTAAGTTTTACCATGAGCAGTTCTTC. Translated: CASSLSPGTKFYHEQFF.

With regard to this clone: Its ends do not fully match the called genes, so a read error is possible. The rearrangement uses TRBV7-9 and TRBJ2-3, with a weak D call TRBD2 (5 bases). The CDR3 totals 16 residues. In germline, CDR1 is SEHNR, CDR2 FQNEAQ (reference sequence). The chain's CDR3 is CSSSFRTGYKADTQYF. DNA for the CDR3: TGTTCCAGCAGCTTTCGGACTGGATATAAGGCAGATACGCAGTATTTT.

As concerns this clone: Within the sample, other DNA sequences also encode this same CDR3. The chain combines TRBV9 with TRBJ1-1; D possibly corresponds to TRBD1 (5 bases). The CDR3 extends over 14 amino acids. The germline CDR1 and CDR2 sequences are SGDLS and YYNGEE. The V gene lost 2 bases and the J gene lost 1 base, with 9 bases spanning the gap. CDR3 in amino acids: CASSVATENTEAFF. CDR3 DNA: TGTGCCAGCAGCGTTGCGACAGAGAACACTGAAGCTTTCTTT.

The chain employs TRBV27 and TRBJ1-5, with D tentatively TRBD1 (6 bases). This CDR3 is built from 17 residues. Trimming left V 2 bases short and J 0 bases short, with 14 bases between. CDR1 and CDR2 from the germline V gene are MNHEY and SMNVEV (reference sequence). The CDR3 bases are TGTGCCAGCAGTTTAACGCAGGGGCGATATAGCAATCAGCCCCAGCATTTT. Protein: CASSLTQGRYSNQPQHF.